The clone carrying this T cell receptor beta chain was seen repeatedly, ten times or more. These data are taken from a study of T cells in Graves' hyperthyroidism and ophthalmopathy. The germline V gene has CDR1 SQVTM and CDR2 ANQGSEA. V lost 1 base to trimming and J lost 6 bases; unmatched junction nucleotides: 8. The CDR3 totals 14 residues. Amplification of TCR beta CDR3 regions used RNA as the template. TCR CDR3 regions were first amplified by RT-PCR with HTBI primers. One entry per CDR3 protein results from TCRdb running MiXCR on the multiplex PCR reads. Among more than 550,000 distinct CDR3 sequences listed, approximately 42% were seen once.

Material for sequencing was peripheral blood or thyroid tissue (not recorded which). The sequence was collected from an adult man with Graves' disease, either hyperthyroidism or ophthalmopathy (not recorded which). The chain joins TRBV29-1 to TRBJ1-2; 7 nucleotides line up with TRBD1. The CDR3 region is CSVEGAGGLHGYTF. The CDR3 nucleotides read TGCAGCGTTGAAGGGGCAGGGGGATTACATGGCTACACCTTC.